These 15 T cell receptor beta chains share one sample of origin, sequenced in a study of CD8 T cells in ankylosing spondylitis. Study-wide results and limits: The study identified a TCR beta motif of roughly eight highly homologous variants that appeared characteristic of ankylosing spondylitis blood.

These receptors have no known antigen. TCRdb re-derived calls from the 5' RACE reads in MiXCR, one entry per CDR3 protein. The profile shows roughly 490,000 distinct CDR3 sequences, roughly 5.2% of them singletons. Input material: blood, either unsorted or a sorted T cell fraction (not recorded which). All receptors derive from a male donor with ankylosing spondylitis.

This clonotype was counted only a few times. V gene TRBV7-6 combines with J gene TRBJ1-3, with TRBD1 as a possible D gene (5 bases). The germline gives CDR1 SGHVS, CDR2 FNYEAQ. The CDR3 totals 14 residues. Between the trimmed V and J ends, which lost 6 bases and 2 bases, there was a span of 11 bases. CDR3 DNA sequence: TGTGCCAGCAGTGAGGGGAGCGCTGGAAACACCATATATTTT. Its protein product is CASSEGSAGNTIYF.

The sample holds many counts of this clonotype. The V gene is TRBV5-1, the J gene TRBJ2-3; a possible D gene is TRBD1 (6 bases). Germline lookup yields CDR1 SGHRS and CDR2 YFSETQ. The CDR3 extends over 16 amino acids. V was trimmed by 3 bases and J by 5 bases, leaving 19 bases between them. The CDR3 coding sequence is TGCGCCAGCAGCTGGGCCCAGGGGACACAGGAAGATACGCAGTATTTT. It translates to CASSWAQGTQEDTQYF.

This clonotype was seen many times. The chain employs TRBV2 and TRBJ2-5; no reliable D call. There are 14 residues in the CDR3. The ends were cut back, 6 bases at V and 5 bases at J, with 16 bases in the middle. Germline assignment: CDR1 SNHLY and CDR2 FYNNEI. The CDR3 DNA reads TGTGCCAGCAGGGCATCGGGCCCCGATGAGACCCAGTACTTC. This encodes CASRASGPDETQYF.

This clonotype was seen only a few times. The V gene is TRBV20-1, the J gene TRBJ2-7; D could derive from TRBD1 or TRBD2 (7 bases each). This CDR3 comprises 14 residues. CDR1 is DFQATT and CDR2 is SNEGSKA in the germline V gene (reference sequence). Between the trimmed V and J ends, which lost 6 bases and 0 bases, there was a span of 15 bases. CDR3 region: CSARGGKRSYEQYF. The CDR3 region has the DNA TGCAGTGCCAGGGGGGGGAAGCGCTCCTACGAGCAGTACTTC.

Ten or more counts support this clonotype. The chain couples TRBV20-1 to TRBJ1-1, with 10 bases identical to TRBD1. Germline CDR1 DFQATT, CDR2 SNEGSKA (reference sequence). V lost 4 bases and J lost 2; bases outside the gene matches: 1. The length of the CDR3 is 13 residues. CDR3 sequence: CSATTGGNTEAFF. The CDR3 nucleotides are TGCAGTGCTACGACAGGGGGCAACACTGAAGCTTTCTTT.

This clonotype has a handful of counts. V is TRBV20-1 and J is TRBJ1-1; 7 nucleotides agree with TRBD1. This CDR3 comprises 15 residues. Looked up from germline, CDR1 is DFQATT and CDR2 is SNEGSKA (reference sequence). J gave up 1 base and V 5 bases, and 10 bases lay outside the gene matches. CDR3 sequence (DNA): TGCAGTGCTCCAATCTCCGGACAGGAGAACACTGAAGCTTTCTTT. Protein product: CSAPISGQENTEAFF.

This clonotype was found many times. The genes are TRBV5-1 and TRBJ1-1, with 12 bases aligning to TRBD1. CDR1 and CDR2 from the germline V gene are SGHRS and YFSETQ. This CDR3 is built from 18 residues. The V and J ends lost 4 bases and 4 bases, in that order; junction bases with no gene match: 14. The CDR3 reads CASSNLPGQGAGGTEAFF. The CDR3 nucleotides are TGCGCCAGCAGCAATCTCCCGGGACAGGGGGCCGGGGGCACTGAAGCTTTCTTT.

The chain recombines TRBV28 with TRBJ2-5; D is uncertain. V lost 5 bases to trimming and J lost 6 bases, with 7 bases between them. Germline V gives CDR1 MDHEN, CDR2 SYDVKM. CDR3 length: 11 residues. The CDR3 sequence: CASSDLQTQYF. The CDR3 DNA sequence: TGTGCCAGCAGTGATTTACAGACCCAGTACTTC.

In its sample, this clonotype was seen many times. The chain couples TRBV5-1 to TRBJ1-2, with 8 bases identical to TRBD1. The V and J ends lost 3 bases and 4 bases, in that order; junction bases with no gene match: 17. The germline CDR1 and CDR2 sequences are SGHRS and YFSETQ. The CDR3 spans 18 residues. In DNA, the CDR3 is TGCGCCAGCAGCTCTGGCCGGACAGGGCTTCGATTAGGCTATGGCTACACCTTC. Its protein is CASSSGRTGLRLGYGYTF.

The chain uses TRBV28 and TRBJ2-7; 8 nucleotides align to TRBD1. The CDR3 spans 14 residues. The V gene's germline CDR1 is MDHEN and CDR2 SYDVKM. J lost 6 bases, V lost 6 bases, and 10 bases had no gene match. For the CDR3, the DNA is TGTGCCAGCAGGACAGGGGCTCTTCTCAGCGAGCAGTACTTC. It codes for CASRTGALLSEQYF.

In this sample, this clonotype turned up many times. The CDR3 loop reads CSAEGQRYTEAFF. The CDR3 DNA is TGCAGTGCTGAGGGACAGCGATACACTGAAGCTTTCTTT. The gene calls are TRBV20-1 and TRBJ1-1; 7 bases are a match to TRBD1. In germline, CDR1 is DFQATT, CDR2 SNEGSKA (reference sequence). V lost 5 bases to trimming and J lost 3 bases; unmatched junction nucleotides: 6. The length of the CDR3 is 13 residues.

This clonotype was observed at least ten times. V usage is TRBV20-1 and J usage is TRBJ1-1; D is uncertain. The germline V gene has CDR1 DFQATT and CDR2 SNEGSKA (reference sequence). The CDR3 spans 17 residues. V was pared by 2 bases and J by 5 bases, with 24 bases between. The CDR3 is CSARSLEAVWRQTEAFF. The CDR3 DNA reads TGCAGTGCTAGATCTTTGGAGGCAGTCTGGCGACAAACTGAAGCTTTCTTT.

This clonotype occurred many times. This chain uses TRBV27 with TRBJ2-3; 10 bases match TRBD2. V was pared by 2 bases and J by 0 bases, with 17 bases of the junction left unmatched. Germline-derived CDR1 and CDR2 are MNHEY and SMNVEV (reference sequence). CDR3 length equals 21 residues. CDR3 DNA sequence: TGTGCCAGCAGTTTAGGACGTGCTAGCGGGGGTTATAAACTAAGCACAGATACGCAGTATTTT. Its translation: CASSLGRASGGYKLSTDTQYF.

This clonotype was observed many times. The V call is TRBV5-1, the J call TRBJ2-4; unclear D gene. This CDR3 is built from 14 residues. Trimming removed 0 bases from V and 8 bases from J, with 12 bases in between. Looked up from germline, CDR1 is SGHRS and CDR2 is YFSETQ. CDR3 DNA sequence: TGCGCCAGCAGCTTGGTTGAAACGTCGGACATTCAGTACTTC. It codes for CASSLVETSDIQYF.

This clonotype has at least ten counts. The chain couples TRBV24-1 to TRBJ2-2; D may correspond to TRBD1 or TRBD2 (5 bases each). The CDR3 has 19 amino acids. Trimming took 3 bases from V and 3 from J, leaving 22 bases between them. The germline V gene encodes CDR1 KGHDR and CDR2 SFDVKD. The CDR3 nucleotides read TGTGCCACCAGTGATCGGGACGGAGTCTCTGCAACGGACACCGGGGAGCTGTTTTTT. As protein: CATSDRDGVSATDTGELFF.